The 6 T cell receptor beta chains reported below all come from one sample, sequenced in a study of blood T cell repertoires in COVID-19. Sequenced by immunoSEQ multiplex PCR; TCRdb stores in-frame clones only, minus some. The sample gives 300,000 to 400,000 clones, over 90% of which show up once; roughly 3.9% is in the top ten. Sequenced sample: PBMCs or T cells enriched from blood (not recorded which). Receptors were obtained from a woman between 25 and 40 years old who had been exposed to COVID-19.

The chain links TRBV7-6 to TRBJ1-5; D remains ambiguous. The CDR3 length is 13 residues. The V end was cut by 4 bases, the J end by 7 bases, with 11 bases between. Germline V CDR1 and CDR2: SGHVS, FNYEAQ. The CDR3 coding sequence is TGTGCCAGCAGCTCCACCTCAGGACAGCCCCAGCATTTT. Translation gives CASSSTSGQPQHF. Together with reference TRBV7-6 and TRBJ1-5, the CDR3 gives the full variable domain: GAGVSQSPRYKVTKRGQDVALRCDPISGHVSLYWYRQALGQGPEFLTYFNYEAQQDKSGLPNDRFSAERPEGSISTLTIQRTEQRDSAMYRCASSSTSGQPQHFGDGTRLSIL.

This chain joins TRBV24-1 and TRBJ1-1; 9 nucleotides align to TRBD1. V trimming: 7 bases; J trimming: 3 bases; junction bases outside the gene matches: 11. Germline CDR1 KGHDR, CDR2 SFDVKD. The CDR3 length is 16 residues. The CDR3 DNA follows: TGTGCCACCAGCGAAACAGGGGGCGGGACGGACACTGAAGCTTTCTTT. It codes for CATSETGGGTDTEAFF.

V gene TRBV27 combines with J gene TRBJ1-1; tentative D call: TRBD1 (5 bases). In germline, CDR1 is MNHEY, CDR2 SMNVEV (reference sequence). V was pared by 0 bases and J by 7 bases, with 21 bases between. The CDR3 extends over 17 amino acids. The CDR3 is CASSLSSVLVGGSEAFF. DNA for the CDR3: TGTGCCAGCAGTTTATCCTCGGTCCTGGTTGGGGGGAGTGAAGCTTTCTTT.

CDR3 nucleotide sequence: TGTGCCAGCAGCTTCCTAGCGGGGGATGAGCAGTTCTTC. This sequence encodes CASSFLAGDEQFF. The V gene is TRBV11-3, the J gene TRBJ2-1; 10 bases map to TRBD2. Germline trimming cut 3 bases from V and 8 bases from J; bases unmatched to any gene: 1. Germline lookup yields CDR1 SGHNT and CDR2 YENEEA. This CDR3 has 13 amino acids.

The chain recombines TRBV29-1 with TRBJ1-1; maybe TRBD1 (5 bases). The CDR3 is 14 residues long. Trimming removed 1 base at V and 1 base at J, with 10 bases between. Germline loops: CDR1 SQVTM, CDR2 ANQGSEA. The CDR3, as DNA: TGCAGCGTTGAAGGGACATTTAAGAACACTGAAGCTTTCTTT. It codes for CSVEGTFKNTEAFF.

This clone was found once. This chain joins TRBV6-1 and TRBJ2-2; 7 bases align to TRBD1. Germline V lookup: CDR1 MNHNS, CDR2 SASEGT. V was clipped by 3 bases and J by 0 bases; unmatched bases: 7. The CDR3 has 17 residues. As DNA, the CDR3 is TGTGCCAGCAGTGAGATGGCAGGGGGTACGAACACCGGGGAGCTGTTTTTT. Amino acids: CASSEMAGGTNTGELFF.